This TCR beta chain was captured in a study of blood T cells in healthy people across ages. Deletions cut 1 base from V and 8 bases from J, with 9 bases between. This CDR3 has 12 amino acids. Germline V gene lookup returns CDR1 SGHNT and CDR2 YYREEE (reference sequence). A second about 7 to 12 cycle PCR used barcoded and J-beta primers. TCRdb analysed the 5' RACE reads with MiXCR anew, one entry per CDR3 protein. Among hundreds of thousands of distinct CDR3 sequences listed, 27% were seen once. Study observations and caveats: Both higher diversity and more naive CD4+ cells marked long-lived donors when set against aged donors. As age increased, TCR beta diversity per million T cells fell in a roughly linear fashion.

With regard to this clonotype: The antigen remains unidentified.

Separately, the same data were catalogued under a study of T cells of mothers and their children. That publication notes: Related mother-child pairs showed slightly, non-significantly higher overlap than unrelated pairs.

This clonotype originated in a boy aged 2 to 10 in good health. V and J are TRBV5-4 and TRBJ2-5; D is ambiguous. Material: blood. In DNA form, the CDR3 reads TGTGCCAGCAGCTTGCCCTTAGATACCCAGTACTTC. This translates into CASSLPLDTQYF.